A selection of T cell receptor beta chains follows, all from one sample in a study of T cells after yellow fever vaccination. MiXCR, applied by TCRdb to the 5' RACE reads, yields one record per CDR3 protein. The data contain some 240,000 distinct CDR3 sequences, less than 3.5% of them singletons. The sample in question was CD4+ T cells sorted from PBMCs, obtained 10 days after the yellow fever booster vaccination. Every receptor here comes from a man aged 18 to 30 who received the YFV17D yellow fever vaccine. Both conserved end residues are trimmed from each CDR3. Fields, in order: CDR3 protein, V gene, J gene.

cdr3_aa: AWKNGLGMGYT
v_call: TRBV30
j_call: TRBJ1-2

cdr3_aa: ASSQPDSKDTQY
v_call: TRBV4-2
j_call: TRBJ2-3

cdr3_aa: SAGLAGGTPDTQY
v_call: TRBV20-1
j_call: TRBJ2-3

cdr3_aa: ASSGPPRGRIDNEQF
v_call: TRBV23-1
j_call: TRBJ2-1

cdr3_aa: ATHPQTGTNYGYT
v_call: TRBV10-3
j_call: TRBJ1-2

cdr3_aa: ASQDRDRVYEQF
v_call: TRBV19
j_call: TRBJ2-1

cdr3_aa: ASSSGGPSTDTQY
v_call: TRBV7-2
j_call: TRBJ2-3

cdr3_aa: ASSNRLAGQETQY
v_call: TRBV7-2
j_call: TRBJ2-5

cdr3_aa: ASSWDTSEARAF
v_call: TRBV27
j_call: TRBJ1-1

cdr3_aa: ASRTGTGPSPLH
v_call: TRBV2
j_call: TRBJ1-6

cdr3_aa: ASSPGHEVYEQY
v_call: TRBV5-1
j_call: TRBJ2-7

cdr3_aa: ASSLMRGVNTEAF
v_call: TRBV7-6
j_call: TRBJ1-1

cdr3_aa: ASSLTGGSYNEQF
v_call: TRBV4-3
j_call: TRBJ2-1

cdr3_aa: ASSFQQGVTF
v_call: TRBV11-2
j_call: TRBJ2-1

cdr3_aa: ASRPTGGIETQY
v_call: TRBV7-2
j_call: TRBJ2-5

cdr3_aa: ASSGGQANYGYT
v_call: TRBV12-3/TRBV12-4
j_call: TRBJ1-2

cdr3_aa: ASSLVRGRFEQY
v_call: TRBV12-3/TRBV12-4
j_call: TRBJ2-7

cdr3_aa: ASSFGAISYNEQF
v_call: TRBV5-1
j_call: TRBJ2-1

cdr3_aa: ASSPRWGQGYTGELF
v_call: TRBV4-3
j_call: TRBJ2-2

cdr3_aa: ASSIPPQDRGFNSPLH
v_call: TRBV19
j_call: TRBJ1-6

cdr3_aa: ASNLNRGGETQY
v_call: TRBV28
j_call: TRBJ2-5

cdr3_aa: ASSLMQGSEAF
v_call: TRBV5-1
j_call: TRBJ1-1

cdr3_aa: ASSPGSNYGYT
v_call: TRBV18
j_call: TRBJ1-2

cdr3_aa: ASSSLGGSGANVLT
v_call: TRBV6-2/TRBV6-3
j_call: TRBJ2-6

cdr3_aa: ASSPVISYQETQY
v_call: TRBV18
j_call: TRBJ2-5

cdr3_aa: ASSYSSLDPTDTQY
v_call: TRBV6-2/TRBV6-3
j_call: TRBJ2-3

cdr3_aa: ASSQDLILGGAF
v_call: TRBV4-1
j_call: TRBJ1-1

cdr3_aa: ASSLVGGGGHYGYT
v_call: TRBV7-2
j_call: TRBJ1-2

cdr3_aa: ASHRGTDTQY
v_call: TRBV5-4
j_call: TRBJ2-3

cdr3_aa: SAPKLAGGADTQY
v_call: TRBV20-1
j_call: TRBJ2-3

cdr3_aa: ASSLGLGKNIQY
v_call: TRBV7-2
j_call: TRBJ2-4

cdr3_aa: ASSAGKFGFDEQY
v_call: TRBV9
j_call: TRBJ2-7

cdr3_aa: ASSLNGLGNTIY
v_call: TRBV12-3/TRBV12-4
j_call: TRBJ1-3

cdr3_aa: ASSFLDSETQY
v_call: TRBV11-2
j_call: TRBJ2-5

cdr3_aa: ASSQPGSRETQY
v_call: TRBV4-2
j_call: TRBJ2-5

cdr3_aa: ASSGTGSYGYT
v_call: TRBV5-5
j_call: TRBJ1-2

cdr3_aa: ASTSGGGGEQF
v_call: TRBV5-4
j_call: TRBJ2-1

cdr3_aa: ASSYSKLGYGYT
v_call: TRBV6-5
j_call: TRBJ1-2

cdr3_aa: ASSQAFGQGSYEQY
v_call: TRBV3-1
j_call: TRBJ2-7

cdr3_aa: ASSPLGTGANVLT
v_call: TRBV18
j_call: TRBJ2-6

cdr3_aa: ASSEPGQANYGYT
v_call: TRBV6-1
j_call: TRBJ1-2

cdr3_aa: ASRNPNRGTDTQY
v_call: TRBV6-6
j_call: TRBJ2-3

cdr3_aa: ASGPVGSGNTIY
v_call: TRBV4-2
j_call: TRBJ1-3

cdr3_aa: ASVPEFFQPQH
v_call: TRBV6-1
j_call: TRBJ1-5

cdr3_aa: SAGSDRAGGYT
v_call: TRBV20-1
j_call: TRBJ1-2

cdr3_aa: ASSISGESTDTQY
v_call: TRBV19
j_call: TRBJ2-3

cdr3_aa: ASSLVANTEAF
v_call: TRBV27
j_call: TRBJ1-1

cdr3_aa: SASASGVSTDTQY
v_call: TRBV20-1
j_call: TRBJ2-3

cdr3_aa: SFEEGARGYT
v_call: TRBV29-1
j_call: TRBJ1-2

cdr3_aa: ASSLTREIADTQY
v_call: TRBV7-3
j_call: TRBJ2-3

cdr3_aa: ASSQESAKSSYNEQF
v_call: TRBV4-3
j_call: TRBJ2-1

cdr3_aa: ASKGQGFGYGYT
v_call: TRBV28
j_call: TRBJ1-2

cdr3_aa: SAPVRGGLARETQY
v_call: TRBV20-1
j_call: TRBJ2-5